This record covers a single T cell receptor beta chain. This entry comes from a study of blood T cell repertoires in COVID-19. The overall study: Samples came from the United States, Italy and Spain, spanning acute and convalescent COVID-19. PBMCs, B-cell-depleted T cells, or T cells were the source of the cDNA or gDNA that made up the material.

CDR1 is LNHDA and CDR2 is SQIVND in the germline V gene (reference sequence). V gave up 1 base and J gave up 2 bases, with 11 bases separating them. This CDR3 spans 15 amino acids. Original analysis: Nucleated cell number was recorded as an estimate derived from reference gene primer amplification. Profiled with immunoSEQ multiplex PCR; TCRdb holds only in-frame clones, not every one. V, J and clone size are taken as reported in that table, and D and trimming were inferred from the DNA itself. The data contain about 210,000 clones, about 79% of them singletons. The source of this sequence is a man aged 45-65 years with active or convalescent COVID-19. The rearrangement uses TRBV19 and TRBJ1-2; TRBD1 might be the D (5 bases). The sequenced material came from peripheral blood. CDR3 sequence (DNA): TGTGCCAGTAGTATAGTCGCCGGGGGGAACTATGGCTACACCTTC. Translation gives CASSIVAGGNYGYTF.